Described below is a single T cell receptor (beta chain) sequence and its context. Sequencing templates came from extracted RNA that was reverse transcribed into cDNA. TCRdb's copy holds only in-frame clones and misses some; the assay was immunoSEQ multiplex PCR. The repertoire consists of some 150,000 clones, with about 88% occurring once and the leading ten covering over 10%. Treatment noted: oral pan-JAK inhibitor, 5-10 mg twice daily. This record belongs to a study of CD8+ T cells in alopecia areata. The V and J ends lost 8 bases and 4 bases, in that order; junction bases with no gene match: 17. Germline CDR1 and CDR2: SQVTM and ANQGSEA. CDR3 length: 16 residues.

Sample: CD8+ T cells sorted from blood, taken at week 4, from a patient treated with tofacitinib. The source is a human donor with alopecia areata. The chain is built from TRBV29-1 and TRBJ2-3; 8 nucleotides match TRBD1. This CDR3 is CSSTGLWAGGPDTQYF. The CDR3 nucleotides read TGCAGCTCCACAGGGTTGTGGGCAGGGGGCCCAGATACGCAGTATTTT.